This record concerns one T cell receptor beta chain sequence. Method: immunoSEQ multiplex PCR; TCRdb's copy keeps in-frame clones and lacks some. The sample records fewer than 85,000 clones, 85% to 95% being singletons. The data are from a study of T cell changes during pregnancy in multiple sclerosis. The V and J ends lost 4 bases and 2 bases, in that order; junction bases with no gene match: 6. The germline V gene has CDR1 SGDLS and CDR2 YYNGEE. This CDR3 is built from 14 residues. The clonotype originates from a female donor with multiple sclerosis, enrolled in a pregnancy study. Material: peripheral blood, obtained before pregnancy. The J gene is TRBJ2-7, the V gene TRBV9, with TRBD2 identical over 7 bases. CDR3 amino acids: CASSKRDFPYEQYF. The CDR3 DNA reads TGTGCCAGCAGCAAGCGGGACTTTCCCTACGAGCAGTACTTC.